These 8 T cell receptor beta chains share one sample of origin, sequenced in a study of beta chain features in type 1 diabetes. Antigens for these TCRs are unknown. Expressed TCRB transcripts were sequenced after all isolated RNA was converted to cDNA. Sequencing was performed with immunoSEQ multiplex PCR; in TCRdb, only in-frame clones are kept and a portion is missing. The table has more than 550,000 clones, around 15% seen once. Whole-study results and caveats: For Type 1 diabetes patients, all four CD4+ subsets carried TCRB CDR3s that were moderately but significantly shorter.

Source material: naive CD4+ T cells from blood. Source of these receptors: a man younger than 30 with type 1 diabetes.

V gene TRBV18 combines with J gene TRBJ2-7, with no clear D. Germline lookup yields CDR1 KGHSH and CDR2 LQKENI. The V end lost 4 bases, the J end lost 3 bases, and 7 bases lay between the germline ends. The CDR3 runs to 12 residues. CDR3 region: CASSLTIYEQYF. The CDR3 bases are TGTGCCAGCTCACTGACAATCTACGAGCAGTACTTC.

The rearrangement joins TRBV7-2 to TRBJ2-5; 9 positions match TRBD1. CDR3 length equals 13 residues. V trimming: 1 base; J trimming: 6 bases; junction bases outside the gene matches: 0. Germline CDR1 SGHTA, CDR2 FQGNSA. The CDR3 region is CASSLDRGQTQYF. CDR3 DNA: TGTGCCAGCAGCTTAGACAGGGGGCAGACCCAGTACTTC.

The chain is built from TRBV4-2 and TRBJ2-7; 14 bases align to TRBD2. Looked up from germline, CDR1 is LGHNA and CDR2 is YNFKEQ. This CDR3 has 16 amino acids. V trimming: 4 bases; J trimming: 5 bases; junction bases outside the gene matches: 7. The CDR3 sequence: CASSPGTSGSFNEQYF. As DNA, the CDR3 is TGTGCCAGCAGCCCAGGGACTAGCGGGAGTTTCAACGAGCAGTACTTC.

This sequence joins TRBV7-2 and TRBJ2-2, with no clear D. The V gene's germline CDR1 is SGHTA and CDR2 FQGNSA. V dropped 5 bases and J dropped 3 bases, with 7 bases sitting between them. There are 13 residues in the CDR3. The CDR3 DNA is TGTGCCAGCAGCCCGCAGCACACCGGGGAGCTGTTTTTT. It translates to CASSPQHTGELFF.

The chain carries TRBV25-1 and TRBJ2-3; 7 bases align to TRBD1. In germline, CDR1 is MGHDK, CDR2 SYGVNS. The CDR3 is made up of 14 amino acids. Germline trimming cut 2 bases from V and 2 bases from J; bases unmatched to any gene: 1. CDR3 DNA sequence: TGTGCCAGCAGTGAAGGGACAGCCACAGATACGCAGTATTTT. Translated, it gives CASSEGTATDTQYF.

The chain is built from TRBV29-1 and TRBJ1-4; no reliable D call. Germline V lookup: CDR1 SQVTM, CDR2 ANQGSEA. The CDR3 runs 13 residues. Trimming removed 7 bases at V and 3 bases at J, with 12 bases between. In DNA form, the CDR3 reads TGCAGCGGGCGTCTGGCGGCTAATGAAAAACTGTTTTTT. Protein product: CSGRLAANEKLFF.

This sequence joins TRBV30 and TRBJ2-7; maybe TRBD1 (6 bases). V was cut by 3 bases and J by 9 bases, with 12 bases left in between. CDR1 and CDR2 from the germline V gene are GTSNPN and SVGIG (reference sequence). The CDR3 sequence is 11 residues long. The CDR3 DNA reads as TGTGCCTGGAGGCCCCCAGGGGCGCAGTACTTC. Protein product: CAWRPPGAQYF.

This clone was seen more than once but under ten times. The same CDR3 arises from other DNA sequences in this sample as well. This chain joins TRBV9 and TRBJ2-2, with D perhaps matching TRBD1 (6 bases). CDR3 length equals 13 residues. V lost 1 base and J lost 5, with 6 bases in between. Germline V gives CDR1 SGDLS, CDR2 YYNGEE. CDR3 residues: CASSVQGTGELFF. DNA of the CDR3: TGTGCCAGCAGCGTACAGGGGACCGGGGAGCTGTTTTTT.